The entry below describes one T cell receptor (beta chain). This specimen comes from a study of cytomegalovirus exposure and HLA in healthy donors. Study details: An early data release held tens of millions of unique TCRs from HLA-typed donors.

In the PCR, 60 Vbeta and 13 Jbeta primers were used. Sequencing used immunoSEQ multiplex PCR; TCRdb keeps in-frame clones, though not all of them. Counted here are 150,000 to 200,000 clones, 80% occurring once; the ten biggest clones make up approximately 9.8%. Nominal health characterized the donors when sampled, though unrecorded immune exposures were likely. CDR1 is SGHRS and CDR2 is YFSETQ in the germline V gene. V gave up 4 bases and J gave up 1 base, with 15 bases separating them. The CDR3 is made up of 16 amino acids. This receptor was taken from a man aged 18 to 29 in good health and CMV-seropositive. Material: PBMCs. The gene calls are TRBV5-1 and TRBJ2-1, with TRBD2 as a possible D gene (6 bases). CDR3 bases: TGCGCCAGCAGCCCAAGACTAGTGGGGTCCTACAATGAGCAGTTCTTC. Translating it yields CASSPRLVGSYNEQFF.